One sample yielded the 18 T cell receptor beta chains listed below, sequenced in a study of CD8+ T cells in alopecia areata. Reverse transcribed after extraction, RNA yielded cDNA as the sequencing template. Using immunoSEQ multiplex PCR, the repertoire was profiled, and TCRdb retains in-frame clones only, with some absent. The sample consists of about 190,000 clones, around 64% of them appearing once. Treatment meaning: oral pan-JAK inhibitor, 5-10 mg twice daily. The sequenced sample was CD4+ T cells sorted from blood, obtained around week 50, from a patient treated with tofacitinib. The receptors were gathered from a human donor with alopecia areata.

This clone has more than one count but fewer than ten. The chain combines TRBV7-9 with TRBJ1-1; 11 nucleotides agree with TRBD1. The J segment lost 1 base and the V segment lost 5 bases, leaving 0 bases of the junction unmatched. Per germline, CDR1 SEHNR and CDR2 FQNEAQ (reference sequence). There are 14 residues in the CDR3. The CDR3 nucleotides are TGTGCCAGCAGCGGACAGGGGGCGAACACTGAAGCTTTCTTT. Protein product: CASSGQGANTEAFF.

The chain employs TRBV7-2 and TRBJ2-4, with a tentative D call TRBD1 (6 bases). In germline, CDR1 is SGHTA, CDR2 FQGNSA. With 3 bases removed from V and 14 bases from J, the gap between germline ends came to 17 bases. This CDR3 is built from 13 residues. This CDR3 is CASSLGQNPQKYF. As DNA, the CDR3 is TGTGCCAGCAGCTTGGGACAAAACCCCCAAAAGTACTTC.

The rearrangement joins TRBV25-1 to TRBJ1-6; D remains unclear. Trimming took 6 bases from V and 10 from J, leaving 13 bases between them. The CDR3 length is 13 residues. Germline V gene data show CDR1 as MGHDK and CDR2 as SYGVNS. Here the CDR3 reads CASSERQASPLHF. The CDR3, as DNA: TGTGCCAGCAGCGAGCGGCAGGCCTCACCCCTCCACTTT.

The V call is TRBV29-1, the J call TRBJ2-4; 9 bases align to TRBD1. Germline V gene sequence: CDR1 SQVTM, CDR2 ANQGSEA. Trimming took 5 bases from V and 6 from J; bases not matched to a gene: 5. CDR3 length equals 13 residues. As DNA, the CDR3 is TGCAGCGTTTCCGGGACAGGGCTAAACATTCAGTACTTC. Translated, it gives CSVSGTGLNIQYF. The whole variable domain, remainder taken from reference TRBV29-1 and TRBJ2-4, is SAVISQKPSRDICQRGTSLTIQCQVDSQVTMMFWYRQQPGQSLTLIATANQGSEATYESGFVIDKFPISRPNLTFSTLTVSNMSPEDSSIYLCSVSGTGLNIQYFGAGTRLSVL.

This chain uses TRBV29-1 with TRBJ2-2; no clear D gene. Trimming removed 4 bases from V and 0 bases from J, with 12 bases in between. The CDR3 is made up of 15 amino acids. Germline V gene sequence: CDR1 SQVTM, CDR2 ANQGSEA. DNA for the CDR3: TGCAGCGTTGCAGTTGGGTCCGCGAACACCGGGGAGCTGTTTTTT. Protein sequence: CSVAVGSANTGELFF.

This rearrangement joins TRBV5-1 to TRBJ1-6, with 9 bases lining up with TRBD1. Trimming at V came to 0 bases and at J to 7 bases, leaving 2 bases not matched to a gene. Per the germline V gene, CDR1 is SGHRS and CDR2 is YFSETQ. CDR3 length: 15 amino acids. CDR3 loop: CASSLGDRANSPLHF. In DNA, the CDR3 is TGCGCCAGCAGCTTGGGGGACAGGGCCAATTCACCCCTCCACTTT.

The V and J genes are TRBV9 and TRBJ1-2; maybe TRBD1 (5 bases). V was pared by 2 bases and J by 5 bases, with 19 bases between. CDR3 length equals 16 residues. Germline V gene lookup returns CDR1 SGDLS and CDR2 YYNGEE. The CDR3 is CASSVDNLGTAYGYTF. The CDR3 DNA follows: TGTGCCAGCAGCGTCGATAACCTCGGGACGGCTTATGGCTACACCTTC.

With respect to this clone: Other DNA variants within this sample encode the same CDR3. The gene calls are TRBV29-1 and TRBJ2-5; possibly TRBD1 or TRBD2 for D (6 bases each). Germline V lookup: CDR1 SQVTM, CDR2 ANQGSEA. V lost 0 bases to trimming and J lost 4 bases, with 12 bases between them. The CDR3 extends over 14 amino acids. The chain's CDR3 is CSVEDGGRGETQYF. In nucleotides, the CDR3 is TGCAGCGTTGAAGATGGGGGGCGAGGAGAGACCCAGTACTTC.

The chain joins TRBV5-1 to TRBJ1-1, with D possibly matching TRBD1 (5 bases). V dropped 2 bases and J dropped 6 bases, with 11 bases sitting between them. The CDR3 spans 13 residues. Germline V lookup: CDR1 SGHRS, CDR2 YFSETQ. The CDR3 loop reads CASSFMDTSEAFF. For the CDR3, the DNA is TGCGCCAGCAGCTTTATGGACACGTCTGAAGCTTTCTTT.

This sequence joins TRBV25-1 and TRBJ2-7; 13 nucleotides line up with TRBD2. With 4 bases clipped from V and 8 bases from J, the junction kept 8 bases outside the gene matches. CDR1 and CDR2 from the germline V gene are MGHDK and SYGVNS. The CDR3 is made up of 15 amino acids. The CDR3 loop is CASSANSGTSGKQYF. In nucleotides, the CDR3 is TGTGCCAGCAGTGCCAATTCCGGGACTAGCGGGAAGCAGTACTTC.

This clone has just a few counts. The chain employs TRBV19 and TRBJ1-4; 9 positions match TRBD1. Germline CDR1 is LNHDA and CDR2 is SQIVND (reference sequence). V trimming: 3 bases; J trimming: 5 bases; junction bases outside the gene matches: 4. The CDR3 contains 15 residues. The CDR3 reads CASSMMGTGNEKLFF. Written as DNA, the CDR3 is TGTGCCAGTAGTATGATGGGGACAGGGAATGAAAAACTGTTTTTT.

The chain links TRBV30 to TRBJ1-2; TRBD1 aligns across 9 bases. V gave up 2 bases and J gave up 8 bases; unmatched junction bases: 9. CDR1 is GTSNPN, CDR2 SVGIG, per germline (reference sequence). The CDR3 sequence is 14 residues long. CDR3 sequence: CAWSWDRASFGYTF. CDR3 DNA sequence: TGTGCCTGGAGTTGGGACAGGGCTTCGTTCGGCTACACCTTC.

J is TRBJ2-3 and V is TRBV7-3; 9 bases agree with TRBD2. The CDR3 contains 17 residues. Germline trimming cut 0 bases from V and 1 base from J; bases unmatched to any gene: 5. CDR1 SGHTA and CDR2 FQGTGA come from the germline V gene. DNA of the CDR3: TGTGCCAGCAGCTTAACGGTGGCTAGCGGGGGCACAGATACGCAGTATTTT. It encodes CASSLTVASGGTDTQYF.

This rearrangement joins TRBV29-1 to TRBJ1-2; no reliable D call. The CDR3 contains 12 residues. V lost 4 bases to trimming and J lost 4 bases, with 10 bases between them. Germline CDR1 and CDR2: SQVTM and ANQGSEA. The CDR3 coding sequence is TGCAGCGTTGGGGGAGACCGCTATGGCTACACCTTC. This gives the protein CSVGGDRYGYTF.

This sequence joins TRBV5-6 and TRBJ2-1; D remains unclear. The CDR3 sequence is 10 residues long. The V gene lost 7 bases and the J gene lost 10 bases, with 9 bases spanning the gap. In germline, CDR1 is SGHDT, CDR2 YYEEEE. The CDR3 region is CASGSREQFF. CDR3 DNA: TGTGCCAGCGGAAGTAGGGAGCAGTTCTTC.

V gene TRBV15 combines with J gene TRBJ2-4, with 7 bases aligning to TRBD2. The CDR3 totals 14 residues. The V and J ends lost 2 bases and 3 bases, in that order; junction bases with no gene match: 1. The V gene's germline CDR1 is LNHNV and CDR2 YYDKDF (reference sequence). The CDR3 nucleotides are TGTGCCACCAGCAGATGGGAGGGCAAAAACATTCAGTACTTC. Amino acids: CATSRWEGKNIQYF.

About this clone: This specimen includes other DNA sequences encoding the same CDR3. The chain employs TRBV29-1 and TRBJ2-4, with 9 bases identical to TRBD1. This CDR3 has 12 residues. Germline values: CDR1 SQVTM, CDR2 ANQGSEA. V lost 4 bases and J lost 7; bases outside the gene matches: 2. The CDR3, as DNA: TGCAGCGTTGGACAGGGGGAGAACATTCAGTACTTC. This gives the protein CSVGQGENIQYF.

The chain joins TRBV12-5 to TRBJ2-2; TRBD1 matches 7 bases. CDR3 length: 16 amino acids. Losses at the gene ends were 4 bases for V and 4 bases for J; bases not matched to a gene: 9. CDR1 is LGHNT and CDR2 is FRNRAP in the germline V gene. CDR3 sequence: CASGSAEGARTGELFF. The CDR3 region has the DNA TGTGCTAGTGGTTCAGCCGAGGGGGCACGCACCGGGGAGCTGTTTTTT.